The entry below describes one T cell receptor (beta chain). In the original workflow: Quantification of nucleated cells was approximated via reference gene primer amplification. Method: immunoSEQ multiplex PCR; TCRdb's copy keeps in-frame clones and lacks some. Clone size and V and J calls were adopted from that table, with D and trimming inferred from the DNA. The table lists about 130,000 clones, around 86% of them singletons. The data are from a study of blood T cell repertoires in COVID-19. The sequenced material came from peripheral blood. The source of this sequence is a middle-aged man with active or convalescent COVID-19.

The CDR3 DNA sequence: TGTGCCAGCAGCGCCAGGACAGGAGTCTCGACTGAAGCTTTCTTT. Its translation is CASSARTGVSTEAFF. The chain links TRBV9 to TRBJ1-1, with 7 bases aligning to TRBD1. Trimming cost V 3 bases and J 5 bases; bases outside gene matches: 10. Germline CDR1 and CDR2: SGDLS and YYNGEE. This CDR3 has 15 amino acids. The full variable domain, completed using reference TRBV9 and TRBJ1-1, is DSGVTQTPKHLITATGQRVTLRCSPRSGDLSVYWYQQSLDQGLQFLIQYYNGEERAKGNILERFSAQQFPDLHSELNLSSLELGDSALYFCASSARTGVSTEAFFGQGTRLTVV.